A selection of T cell receptor beta chains follows, all from one sample in a study of CD8+ T cells in alopecia areata. The repertoire was sequenced with immunoSEQ multiplex PCR; TCRdb's copy has only in-frame clones and lacks some. Of more than 150,000 clones listed, 59% are singletons. The sequenced sample was CD4+ T cells sorted from blood, obtained at week 0. These TCRs come from a human donor with alopecia areata. Both conserved end residues are part of each CDR3. D genes are given only for firm matches. Expanded clones are given a class, and other clones once, few, many or no size at all.

TRBJ1-1,TRBV29-1,.,.,TGCAGCGTTGTAGGCCTAGGGGGCACTGAAGCTTTCTTT,CSVVGLGGTEAFF
TRBJ2-5,TRBV11-2,.,.,TGTGCCAGCAGCCGCGGGGGCGGAAGACAAGAGACCCAGTACTTC,CASSRGGGRQETQYF
TRBJ2-6,TRBV2,.,.,TGTGCCAGCAGTGAAGCGCTTAGGGGCGCTGGGGCCAACGTCCTGACTTTC,CASSEALRGAGANVLTF
TRBJ1-5,TRBV4-1,.,.,TGCGCCAGCAGCCTGATGGGCAGCAATCAGCCCCAGCATTTT,CASSLMGSNQPQHF
TRBJ1-2,TRBV5-6,.,.,TGTGCCAGCACGCAGGGGAACTATGGCTACACCTTC,CASTQGNYGYTF
TRBJ2-5,TRBV18,.,.,TGTGCCAGCTCACCCTACAAATTTGAGTCGGAGACCCAGTACTTC,CASSPYKFESETQYF
TRBJ1-1,TRBV6-5,.,TRBD1,TGTGCCAGCAGAAAGGGACAGGCCACTGAAGCTTTCTTT,CASRKGQATEAFF
TRBJ1-4,TRBV29-1,few,.,TGCAGCGTTGCAGGGCCCCCAGATGAAAAACTGTTTTTT,CSVAGPPDEKLFF
TRBJ2-2,TRBV7-2,.,.,TGTGCCAGCAGCTTTACAGGGTCCGGGGAGCTGTTTTTT,CASSFTGSGELFF
TRBJ2-7,TRBV11-2,.,TRBD1,TGTGCCAGCAGCTCAAGGACAGGCGACCCTATGCAGTACTTC,CASSSRTGDPMQYF
TRBJ2-7,TRBV19,.,TRBD1,TGTGCCTCCGAAGCCGGACAGGGGGCGATGGGCGAGCAGTACTTC,CASEAGQGAMGEQYF
TRBJ2-5,TRBV23-1,.,.,TGCGCCAGCAGTCAATTTGGCAAGCAAGAGACCCAGTACTTC,CASSQFGKQETQYF
TRBJ1-3,TRBV6-5,.,.,TGTGCCAGCAGTTACAGGGGCTCTGGAAACACCATATATTTT,CASSYRGSGNTIYF
TRBJ2-6,TRBV5-1,.,.,TGCGCCAGCTCACAGGGCTACGCTGGGGCCAACGTCCTGACTTTC,CASSQGYAGANVLTF
TRBJ2-3,TRBV10-3,few,.,TGTGCCATCAGGGCCGGGACTAGCACAGATACGCAGTATTTT,CAIRAGTSTDTQYF
TRBJ1-1,TRBV20-1,.,.,TGCAGTGCTAGTCCGAACACTGAAGCTTTCTTT,CSASPNTEAFF
TRBJ1-1,TRBV18,few,.,TGTGCCAGCTCACCCAAGGGAGGCACTGAAGCTTTCTTT,CASSPKGGTEAFF